This TCR beta chain is from a study of blood T cell repertoires in COVID-19. Study-wide context: T cells, B-cell-depleted T cells, or PBMCs supplied cDNA or gDNA.

Sequencing used immunoSEQ multiplex PCR; TCRdb keeps in-frame clones, though not all of them. The sample holds 250,000 to 300,000 clones, roughly 89% seen once. Which cohort a participant joined came from the clinical history participants gave. The V gene end was trimmed by 6 bases and the J gene end by 2 bases; junction bases not matched to a gene: 6. CDR1 is SGHAT and CDR2 is FQDESV in the germline V gene (reference sequence). CDR3 length: 15 residues. This receptor was taken from a woman aged 45-65 years who had been exposed to COVID-19. The J gene is TRBJ2-1, the V gene TRBV11-1, with 8 bases lining up with TRBD1. Source material: PBMCs or T cells enriched from blood (not recorded which). CDR3 sequence reads: CASRKRTGPYNEQFF. The CDR3 DNA reads as TGTGCCAGCAGAAAAAGGACAGGGCCCTACAATGAGCAGTTCTTC. Drawing the rest from reference TRBV11-1 and TRBJ2-1, the complete variable domain is EAEVAQSPRYKITEKSQAVAFWCDPISGHATLYWYRQILGQGPELLVQFQDESVVDDSQLPKDRFSAERLKGVDSTLKIQPAELGDSAMYLCASRKRTGPYNEQFFGPGTRLTVL.